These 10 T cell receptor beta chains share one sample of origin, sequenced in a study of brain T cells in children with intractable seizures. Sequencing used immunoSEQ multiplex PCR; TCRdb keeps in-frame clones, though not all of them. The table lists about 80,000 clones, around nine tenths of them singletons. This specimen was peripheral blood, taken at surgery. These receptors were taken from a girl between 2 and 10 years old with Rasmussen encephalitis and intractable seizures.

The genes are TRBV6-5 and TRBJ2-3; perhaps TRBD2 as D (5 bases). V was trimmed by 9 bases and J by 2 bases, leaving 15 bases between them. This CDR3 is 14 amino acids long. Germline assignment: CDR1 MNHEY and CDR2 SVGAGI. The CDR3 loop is CASGLGSYTDTQYF. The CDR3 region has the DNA TGTGCCAGTGGACTGGGGAGTTACACAGATACGCAGTATTTT.

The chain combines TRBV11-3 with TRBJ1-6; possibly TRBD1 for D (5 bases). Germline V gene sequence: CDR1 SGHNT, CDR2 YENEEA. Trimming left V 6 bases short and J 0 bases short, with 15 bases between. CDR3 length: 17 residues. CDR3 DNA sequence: TGTGCCAGCAGGGGGAGACAGACGAGCTCCTATAATTCACCCCTCCACTTT. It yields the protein CASRGRQTSSYNSPLHF.

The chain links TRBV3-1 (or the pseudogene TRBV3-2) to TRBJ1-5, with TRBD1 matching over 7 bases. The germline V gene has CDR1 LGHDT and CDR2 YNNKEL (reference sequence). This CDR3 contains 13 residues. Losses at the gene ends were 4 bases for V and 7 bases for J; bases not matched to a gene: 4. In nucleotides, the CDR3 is TGTGCCAGCAGCCCACAGGGGTCACAGCCCCAGCATTTT. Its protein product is CASSPQGSQPQHF.

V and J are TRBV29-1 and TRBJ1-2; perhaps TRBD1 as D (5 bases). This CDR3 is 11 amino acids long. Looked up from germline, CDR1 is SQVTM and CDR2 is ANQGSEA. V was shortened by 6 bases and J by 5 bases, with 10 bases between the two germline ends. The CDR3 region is CSVQEGYGYTF. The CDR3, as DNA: TGCAGCGTCCAGGAGGGGTATGGCTACACCTTC. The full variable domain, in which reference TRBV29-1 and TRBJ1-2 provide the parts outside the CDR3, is SAVISQKPSRDICQRGTSLTIQCQVDSQVTMMFWYRQQPGQSLTLIATANQGSEATYESGFVIDKFPISRPNLTFSTLTVSNMSPEDSSIYLCSVQEGYGYTFGSGTRLTVV.

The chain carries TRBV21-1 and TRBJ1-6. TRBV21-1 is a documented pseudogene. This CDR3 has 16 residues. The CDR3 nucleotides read TGTGCCAGCAGCAACTGTAGGGAAATGGGGAATTCACCCCTCCACTTT. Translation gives CASSNCREMGNSPLHF.

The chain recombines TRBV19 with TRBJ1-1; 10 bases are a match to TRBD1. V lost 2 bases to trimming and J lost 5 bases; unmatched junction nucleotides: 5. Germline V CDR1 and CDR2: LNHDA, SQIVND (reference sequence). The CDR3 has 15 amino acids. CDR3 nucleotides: TGTGCCAGTAGTATACCGGGGACAGGGGCAACTGAAGCTTTCTTT. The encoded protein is CASSIPGTGATEAFF.

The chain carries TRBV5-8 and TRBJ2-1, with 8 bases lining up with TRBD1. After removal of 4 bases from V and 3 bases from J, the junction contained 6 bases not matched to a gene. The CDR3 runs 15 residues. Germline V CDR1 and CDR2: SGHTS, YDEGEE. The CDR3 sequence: CASSPRGLDYNEQFF. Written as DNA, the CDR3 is TGTGCCAGCAGCCCCAGGGGGCTCGACTACAATGAGCAGTTCTTC.

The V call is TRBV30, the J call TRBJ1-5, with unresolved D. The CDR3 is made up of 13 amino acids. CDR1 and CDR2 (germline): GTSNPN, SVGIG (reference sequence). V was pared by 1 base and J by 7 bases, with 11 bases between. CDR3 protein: CAWSETEVQPQHF. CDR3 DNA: TGTGCCTGGAGTGAGACGGAGGTCCAGCCCCAGCATTTT.

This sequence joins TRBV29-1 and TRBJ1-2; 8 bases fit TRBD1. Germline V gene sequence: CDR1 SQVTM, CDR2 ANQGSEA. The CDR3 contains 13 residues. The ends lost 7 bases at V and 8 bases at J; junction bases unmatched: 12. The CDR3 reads CSDLDRVLGGYTF. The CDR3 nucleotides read TGCAGCGACCTGGACAGGGTCTTAGGGGGCTACACCTTC.

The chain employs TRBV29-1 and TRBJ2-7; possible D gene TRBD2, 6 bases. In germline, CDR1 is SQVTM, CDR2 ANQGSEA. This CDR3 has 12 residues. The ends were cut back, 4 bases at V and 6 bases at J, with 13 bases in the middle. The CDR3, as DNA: TGCAGCGTTGTAGTATGGGGAGGCGAGCAGTACTTC. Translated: CSVVVWGGEQYF.